Sequencing of this T cell receptor (beta chain) was carried out in a study of shared clonotypes between healthy human individuals. Sequencing used immunoSEQ multiplex PCR; TCRdb keeps in-frame clones, though not all of them. The sample carries 1.6 million or so clones, approximately 98.5% recorded once. V was shortened by 1 base and J by 0 bases, with 16 bases between the two germline ends. CDR3 length equals 18 residues. The germline V gene encodes CDR1 SGHTA and CDR2 FQGNSA. The sample consisted of naive CD4+ T cells sorted from blood. Subset denoted: CD45RA+ positively selected. This chain uses TRBV7-2 with TRBJ2-4, with D hard to call. The clonotype comes from a man aged 30 to 39 in good health. CDR3: CASSLVIRVGVAKNIQYF. The CDR3 bases are TGTGCCAGCAGCTTAGTGATAAGGGTCGGCGTAGCCAAAAACATTCAGTACTTC.